The rows below give T cell receptor beta chains drawn from one sample of a study of identical twins. Each CDR3 protein gets one entry after TCRdb re-called the 5' RACE reads with MiXCR. The sample shows about 530,000 distinct CDR3 sequences, under 25% of them seen only once. The data were also submitted as part of a second study, on yellow fever vaccine responses in identical twins.

Sequenced: CD4+ T cells sorted from blood. The receptors shown here come from a woman aged 18-29 years in good health. CDR3s include the opening cysteine and the closing phenylalanine or tryptophan. D genes are given only for firm matches. Rows give clone size only sometimes, using once, few, many, or a class for an expanded clone.

>TRBJ2-2|TRBV20-1|.|.
CSARRGLTGELFF
TGCAGTGCTAGACGGGGGCTCACCGGGGAGCTGTTTTTT
>TRBJ1-5|TRBV7-2|.|few
CASSPYGQANQPQHF
TGTGCCAGCAGCCCCTATGGGCAAGCCAATCAGCCCCAGCATTTT
>TRBJ2-7|TRBV7-2|TRBD2|.
CASSLGGLAGVYEQYF
TGTGCCAGCAGCTTAGGAGGTCTAGCGGGAGTCTACGAGCAGTACTTC
>TRBJ2-3|TRBV12-5|.|.
CASGGKGAARTDTQYF
TGTGCTAGTGGTGGGAAAGGGGCGGCCCGCACAGATACGCAGTATTTT
>TRBJ2-6|TRBV11-1|.|.
CASSLGGLSLKNSGANVLTF
TGTGCCAGCAGCTTAGGAGGGCTCAGCCTTAAGAACTCTGGGGCCAACGTCCTGACTTTC
>TRBJ1-1|TRBV18|.|few
CASSPNPYTEAFF
TGTGCCAGCTCCCCTAATCCTTACACTGAAGCTTTCTTT
>TRBJ2-3|TRBV11-2|.|.
CASSLAPGQQTDTQYF
TGTGCCAGCAGCTTAGCCCCAGGCCAGCAAACAGATACGCAGTATTTT
>TRBJ2-5|TRBV12-3/TRBV12-4|.|.
CASSSRWQGSGGQETQYF
TGTGCCAGCAGTTCTCGGTGGCAAGGCTCCGGAGGACAAGAGACCCAGTACTTC
>TRBJ2-7|TRBV12-3/TRBV12-4|.|.
CASSWGASRENDEQYF
TGTGCCAGCAGTTGGGGGGCCTCTCGGGAGAACGACGAGCAGTACTTC
>TRBJ2-1|TRBV6-5|TRBD2|few
CASSYSGAGGFNEQFF
TGTGCCAGCAGTTACTCTGGGGCGGGGGGATTCAATGAGCAGTTCTTC
>TRBJ2-1|TRBV6-1|.|.
CASTVSDEQFF
TGTGCCAGCACGGTGTCGGATGAGCAGTTCTTC
>TRBJ2-1|TRBV3-1|.|.
CATCPRDKFTDEQFF
TGTGCCACCTGCCCCCGGGACAAGTTCACCGATGAGCAGTTCTTC
>TRBJ2-7|TRBV2|.|.
CASSEGAYSYEQYF
TGTGCCAGCAGTGAAGGGGCGTACTCCTACGAGCAGTACTTC
>TRBJ2-1|TRBV7-9|.|.
CASSLLSTGEQFF
TGTGCCAGCAGCTTACTGTCGACGGGGGAGCAGTTCTTC
>TRBJ1-2|TRBV29-1|.|many
CSVERPVYGYTF
TGCAGCGTTGAGCGTCCGGTCTATGGCTACACCTTC
>TRBJ1-1|TRBV7-8|.|.
CASSLSFSGKTNTEAFF
TGTGCCAGCAGCTTAAGTTTCAGTGGCAAAACGAACACTGAAGCTTTCTTT
>TRBJ2-2|TRBV2|.|few
CAAGSGTGELFF
TGTGCCGCTGGGTCGGGCACCGGGGAGCTGTTTTTT
>TRBJ2-3|TRBV5-1|TRBD2|.
CASRTSGGPTDTQYF
TGCGCCAGCAGGACTAGCGGGGGGCCCACAGATACGCAGTATTTT
>TRBJ2-5|TRBV7-8|.|.
CASSLGLTGAIQETQYF
TGTGCCAGCAGCTTAGGGCTGACTGGTGCCATCCAAGAGACCCAGTACTTC
>TRBJ2-1|TRBV24-1|.|.
CATGRNNEQFF
TGTGCCACTGGGCGGAACAATGAGCAGTTCTTC
>TRBJ2-1|TRBV12-3/TRBV12-4|.|many
CASSSPSGVGDEQFF
TGTGCCAGCAGTTCCCCTAGTGGGGTAGGCGATGAGCAGTTCTTC
>TRBJ2-7|TRBV5-1|.|.
CASSATSQTPYEQYF
TGCGCCAGCAGCGCGACTAGTCAAACGCCCTACGAGCAGTACTTC
>TRBJ2-1|TRBV14|.|.
CASSQIRSSYNEQFF
TGTGCCAGCAGCCAAATAAGAAGCTCCTACAACGAGCAGTTCTTC
>TRBJ1-3|TRBV5-1|.|.
CASSLGPTGNTIYF
TGCGCCAGCAGCTTGGGACCGACAGGAAACACCATATATTTT